The 11 T cell receptor beta chains below all came from one sample that was sequenced in a study of Ad26.COV2.S vaccination and SARS-CoV-2 variants. TCRdb's table, derived via immunoSEQ multiplex PCR, lists solely in-frame clones and lacks some. The sample includes around 170,000 clones, around nine tenths seen only once; the top ten take 5% to 7%. The sequencing used peripheral blood, collected after recovery from COVID-19. The receptors were gathered from a human donor who had recovered from COVID-19.

The chain carries TRBV9 and TRBJ2-5; D is undetermined. Trimming stripped 7 bases from V and 1 base from J, with 11 bases between. This CDR3 comprises 13 residues. The germline CDR1 and CDR2 sequences are SGDLS and YYNGEE. The CDR3 DNA reads TGTGCCAGCGCGCGGTCGGGCCAAGAGACCCAGTACTTC. As protein: CASARSGQETQYF. Together with reference TRBV9 and TRBJ2-5, the CDR3 gives the full variable domain: DSGVTQTPKHLITATGQRVTLRCSPRSGDLSVYWYQQSLDQGLQFLIQYYNGEERAKGNILERFSAQQFPDLHSELNLSSLELGDSALYFCASARSGQETQYFGPGTRLLVL.

The chain combines TRBV11-2 with TRBJ2-7; D perhaps matches TRBD2 (5 bases). CDR1 and CDR2 from the germline V gene are SGHAT and FQNNGV. The V and J ends lost 3 bases and 7 bases respectively, with 19 bases between them. The CDR3 length is 15 residues. The CDR3 sequence: CASSLNPASLGEQYF. In nucleotides, the CDR3 is TGTGCCAGCAGCTTGAATCCGGCTAGCCTGGGTGAGCAGTACTTC.

The chain recombines TRBV28 with TRBJ1-1; D ambiguous. The CDR3 spans 15 residues. V shed 6 bases and J shed 3 bases, with 17 bases lying between them. Germline values: CDR1 MDHEN, CDR2 SYDVKM. CDR3 DNA: TGTGCCAGCAGCCCAGCGAGGGATAGAGACACTGAAGCTTTCTTT. Amino acid sequence: CASSPARDRDTEAFF.

The J gene is TRBJ2-1, the V gene TRBV19; D is unclear. CDR1 and CDR2 from the germline V gene are LNHDA and SQIVND (reference sequence). This CDR3 comprises 15 residues. Trimming left V 1 base short and J 0 bases short, with 7 bases between. CDR3 nucleotides: TGTGCCAGTAGTATAGGCCTGAACTCCTACAATGAGCAGTTCTTC. Encoded protein: CASSIGLNSYNEQFF.

The rearrangement uses TRBV3-1 (or the pseudogene TRBV3-2) and TRBJ1-1; 9 positions match TRBD1. There are 13 residues in the CDR3. The germline CDR1 and CDR2 sequences are LGHDT and YNNKEL (reference sequence). The trim removed 9 bases at V and 6 bases at J, leaving 8 bases unmatched. The CDR3 DNA follows: TGTGCCAGTTCTACAGGGGGCGCGCCTGAAGCTTTCTTT. Translation: CASSTGGAPEAFF.

The chain employs TRBV11-1 and TRBJ1-6, with unresolved D. Germline lookup yields CDR1 SGHAT and CDR2 FQDESV (reference sequence). The CDR3 is 15 amino acids. The V end was cut by 4 bases, the J end by 9 bases, with 16 bases between. CDR3: CASSSRLDITSPLHF. As DNA, the CDR3 is TGTGCCAGCAGCTCGAGGCTGGATATTACTTCACCCCTCCACTTT.

V is TRBV27 and J is TRBJ1-6; D is perhaps TRBD1 (6 bases). Germline CDR1 reads MNHEY; CDR2 reads SMNVEV (reference sequence). The CDR3 length is 13 residues. Trimming cost V 5 bases and J 10 bases, with 12 bases left between them. The CDR3 reads CASSIDRLSPLHF. The CDR3 DNA follows: TGTGCCAGCAGTATCGACAGGTTATCACCCCTCCACTTT.

This clone appeared once. V gene TRBV3-1 (or the pseudogene TRBV3-2) combines with J gene TRBJ2-7; D gene uncertain. The germline gives CDR1 LGHDT, CDR2 YNNKEL (reference sequence). Trimming took off 4 bases at V and 2 bases at J, with 9 bases between the two ends. The CDR3 runs to 13 residues. As DNA, the CDR3 is TGTGCCAGCAGCCCCAGGACGGCCTACGAGCAGTACTTC. It is translated as CASSPRTAYEQYF.

CDR3 nucleotide sequence: TGTGCCAGCTCGAGTAGTGCGGATACGCAGTATTTT. Translation: CASSSSADTQYF. The V call is TRBV6-6, the J call TRBJ2-3; D is unclear. Germline lookup yields CDR1 MNHNY and CDR2 SVGAGI (reference sequence). Trimming took 8 bases from V and 6 from J, leaving 12 bases between them. This CDR3 comprises 12 residues.

In the case of this clone: The sample contains more than one DNA sequence encoding this CDR3. The chain couples TRBV9 to TRBJ2-5; possibly TRBD1 or TRBD2 for D (5 bases each). The CDR3 spans 13 residues. The V end was cut by 2 bases, the J end by 2 bases, with 7 bases between. From germline, CDR1 is SGDLS and CDR2 YYNGEE. Here the CDR3 reads CASSVGPQETQYF. In DNA form, the CDR3 reads TGTGCCAGCAGCGTGGGACCTCAAGAGACCCAGTACTTC.

The genes are TRBV5-1 and TRBJ2-5, with 9 positions matching TRBD2. The length of the CDR3 is 13 residues. The ends lost 5 bases at V and 2 bases at J; junction bases unmatched: 1. The germline CDR1 and CDR2 sequences are SGHRS and YFSETQ. In nucleotides, the CDR3 is TGCGCCAGCAGGACTAGCGGACAAGAGACCCAGTACTTC. It yields the protein CASRTSGQETQYF. The variable domain in full, with the rest retrieved from reference TRBV5-1 and TRBJ2-5, is KAGVTQTPRYLIKTRGQQVTLSCSPISGHRSVSWYQQTPGQGLQFLFEYFSETQRNKGNFPGRFSGRQFSNSRSEMNVSTLELGDSALYLCASRTSGQETQYFGPGTRLLVL.